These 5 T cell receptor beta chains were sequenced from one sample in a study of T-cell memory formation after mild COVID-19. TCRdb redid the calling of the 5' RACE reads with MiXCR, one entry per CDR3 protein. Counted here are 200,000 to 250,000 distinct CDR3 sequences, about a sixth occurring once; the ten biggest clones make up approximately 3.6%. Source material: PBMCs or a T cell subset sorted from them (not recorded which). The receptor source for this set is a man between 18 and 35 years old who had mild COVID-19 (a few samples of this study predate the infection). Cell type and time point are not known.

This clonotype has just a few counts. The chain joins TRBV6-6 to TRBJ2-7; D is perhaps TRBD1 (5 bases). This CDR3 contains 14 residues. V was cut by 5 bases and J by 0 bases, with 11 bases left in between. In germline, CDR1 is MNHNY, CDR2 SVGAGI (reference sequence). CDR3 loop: CASSTDRVSYEQYF. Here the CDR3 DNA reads TGTGCCAGCAGTACTGACAGAGTCTCCTACGAGCAGTACTTC.

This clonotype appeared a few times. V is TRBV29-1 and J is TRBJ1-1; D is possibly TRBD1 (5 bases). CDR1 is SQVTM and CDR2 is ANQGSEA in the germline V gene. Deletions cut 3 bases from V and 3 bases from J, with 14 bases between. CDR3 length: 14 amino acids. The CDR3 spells CSVEGDGWDTEAFF. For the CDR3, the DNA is TGCAGCGTTGAGGGGGACGGATGGGACACTGAAGCTTTCTTT.

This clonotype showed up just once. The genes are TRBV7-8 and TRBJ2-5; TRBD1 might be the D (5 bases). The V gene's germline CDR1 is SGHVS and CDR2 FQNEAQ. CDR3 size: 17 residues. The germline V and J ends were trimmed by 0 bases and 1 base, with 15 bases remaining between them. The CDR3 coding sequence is TGTGCCAGCAGCTTAGCCTGGACACCAAGAAGCCAAGAGACCCAGTACTTC. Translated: CASSLAWTPRSQETQYF.

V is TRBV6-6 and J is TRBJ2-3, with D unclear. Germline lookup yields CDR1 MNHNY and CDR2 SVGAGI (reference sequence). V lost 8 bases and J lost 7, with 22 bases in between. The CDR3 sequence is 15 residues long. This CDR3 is CASSYRGRTSYTQYF. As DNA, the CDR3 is TGTGCCAGCTCCTACCGTGGGCGTACGAGCTATACGCAGTATTTT.

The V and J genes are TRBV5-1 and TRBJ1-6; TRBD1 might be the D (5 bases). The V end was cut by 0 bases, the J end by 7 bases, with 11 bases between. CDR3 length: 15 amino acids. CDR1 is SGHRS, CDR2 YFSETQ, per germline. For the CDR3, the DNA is TGCGCCAGCAGCTTGGCGGGGGGGAACAATTCACCCCTCCACTTT. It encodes CASSLAGGNNSPLHF.